A selection of T cell receptor beta chains follows, all from one sample in a study of neoadjuvant anti-PD-1 for oral cavity cancer. Only in-frame clones appear in the TCRdb table, and some are missing; sequencing was by immunoSEQ multiplex PCR. The repertoire holds around 20,000 clones, with 65% to 85% as singletons. The material was PBMCs, obtained before nivolumab (anti-PD-1) treatment. The receptors originated from a person aged 35 to 85 with oral cavity squamous cell carcinoma. Both conserved end residues are part of each CDR3. A D gene is named only where the DNA matches it firmly. Clone size is not always given. Where it is, it says once, few, many or a class for expanded clones.

j_call: TRBJ2-2
d_call: -
clone_size: -
v_call: TRBV6-5
cdr3_aa: CASSGGYSTGELFF
cdr3_nt: TGTGCCAGCAGCGGCGGCTACTCCACCGGGGAGCTGTTTTTT

j_call: TRBJ2-5
d_call: TRBD1
clone_size: once
v_call: TRBV7-9
cdr3_aa: CASSPTGTAEETQYF
cdr3_nt: TGTGCCAGCAGCCCGACAGGGACAGCGGAAGAGACCCAGTACTTC

j_call: TRBJ1-5
d_call: -
clone_size: few
v_call: TRBV4-2
cdr3_aa: CASSQEIGNQPQHF
cdr3_nt: TGTGCCAGCAGCCAAGAAATTGGCAATCAGCCCCAGCATTTT

j_call: TRBJ1-1
d_call: -
clone_size: few
v_call: TRBV7-9
cdr3_aa: CASSQDPGGTEAFF
cdr3_nt: TGTGCCAGCAGCCAGGACCCTGGGGGAACTGAAGCTTTCTTT

j_call: TRBJ2-3
d_call: -
clone_size: -
v_call: TRBV11-2
cdr3_aa: CASSLAARSRISDTQYF
cdr3_nt: TGTGCCAGCAGCTTAGCGGCCCGGAGTCGGATCTCAGATACGCAGTATTTT

j_call: TRBJ2-7
d_call: -
clone_size: -
v_call: TRBV7-9
cdr3_aa: CASSQGLSIAYF
cdr3_nt: TGTGCCAGCAGCCAAGGACTAAGCATCGCGTACTTC

j_call: TRBJ2-3
d_call: TRBD2
clone_size: once
v_call: TRBV5-6
cdr3_aa: CASSLPGLAGDTQYF
cdr3_nt: TGTGCCAGCAGTCTCCCGGGACTAGCGGGGGATACGCAGTATTTT

j_call: TRBJ2-7
d_call: -
clone_size: -
v_call: TRBV6-1
cdr3_aa: CASSEGRVAYEQYF
cdr3_nt: TGTGCCAGCAGTGAAGGCAGGGTTGCCTACGAGCAGTACTTC

j_call: TRBJ2-5
d_call: -
clone_size: -
v_call: TRBV7-2
cdr3_aa: CASSSDRQETQYF
cdr3_nt: TGTGCCAGCAGCTCGGACAGACAAGAGACCCAGTACTTC

j_call: TRBJ1-4
d_call: -
clone_size: -
v_call: TRBV4-1
cdr3_aa: CASSQDWDAVRKLFF
cdr3_nt: TGCGCCAGCAGCCAAGATTGGGACGCGGTACGGAAACTGTTTTTT

j_call: TRBJ2-1
d_call: -
clone_size: once
v_call: TRBV29-1
cdr3_aa: CSVGTGYNEQFF
cdr3_nt: TGCAGCGTTGGGACGGGCTACAATGAGCAGTTCTTC

j_call: TRBJ2-3
d_call: TRBD1
clone_size: few
v_call: TRBV7-9
cdr3_aa: CASSLRGQTTDTQYF
cdr3_nt: TGTGCCAGCAGCTTACGGGGACAGACCACAGATACGCAGTATTTT

j_call: TRBJ2-1
d_call: -
clone_size: once
v_call: TRBV2
cdr3_aa: CASSKAPNFFWFF
cdr3_nt: TGTGCCAGCAGTAAAGCACCTAACTTCTTTTGGTTCTTC

j_call: TRBJ2-7
d_call: -
clone_size: -
v_call: TRBV14
cdr3_aa: CASSQTYEQYF
cdr3_nt: TGTGCCAGCAGCCAAACCTACGAGCAGTACTTC

j_call: TRBJ2-7
d_call: -
clone_size: few
v_call: TRBV19
cdr3_aa: CASSIGHSYEQYF
cdr3_nt: TGTGCCAGTAGTATTGGCCACTCCTACGAGCAGTACTTC

j_call: TRBJ2-7
d_call: TRBD2
clone_size: -
v_call: TRBV7-2
cdr3_aa: CASSLTGLGDEEQYF
cdr3_nt: TGTGCCAGCAGCTTAACGGGACTAGGAGATGAGGAGCAGTACTTC

j_call: TRBJ1-5
d_call: -
clone_size: few
v_call: TRBV19
cdr3_aa: CASSIDMGGNQPQHF
cdr3_nt: TGTGCCAGTAGTATCGATATGGGAGGCAATCAGCCCCAGCATTTT

j_call: TRBJ2-3
d_call: -
clone_size: -
v_call: TRBV19
cdr3_aa: CASRNQGTDTQYF
cdr3_nt: TGTGCCAGCCGCAACCAGGGCACAGATACGCAGTATTTT

j_call: TRBJ2-5
d_call: TRBD2
clone_size: -
v_call: TRBV5-1
cdr3_aa: CASSLTSGTQETQYF
cdr3_nt: TGCGCCAGCAGCTTGACTAGCGGGACCCAAGAGACCCAGTACTTC

j_call: TRBJ1-1
d_call: -
clone_size: -
v_call: TRBV7-9
cdr3_aa: CASSPRGGMQAEAFF
cdr3_nt: TGTGCCAGCAGCCCTCGGGGAGGGATGCAGGCTGAAGCTTTCTTT

j_call: TRBJ1-1
d_call: -
clone_size: -
v_call: TRBV7-2
cdr3_aa: CASSLEDYTEAFF
cdr3_nt: TGTGCCAGCAGCTTAGAGGATTACACTGAAGCTTTCTTT

j_call: TRBJ2-2
d_call: -
clone_size: once
v_call: TRBV6-4
cdr3_aa: CASSPEPNTGELFF
cdr3_nt: TGTGCCAGCAGTCCAGAGCCAAACACCGGGGAGCTGTTTTTT

j_call: TRBJ2-7
d_call: -
clone_size: -
v_call: TRBV29-1
cdr3_aa: CSVRLSSSYEQYF
cdr3_nt: TGCAGCGTTCGGCTTTCGAGCTCCTACGAGCAGTACTTC

j_call: TRBJ2-5
d_call: TRBD1
clone_size: -
v_call: TRBV5-1
cdr3_aa: CASSKGQGAFETQYF
cdr3_nt: TGCGCCAGCAGCAAGGGACAGGGGGCCTTTGAGACCCAGTACTTC

j_call: TRBJ2-1
d_call: TRBD2
clone_size: -
v_call: TRBV19
cdr3_aa: CASRPLGREVYNEQFF
cdr3_nt: TGTGCCAGTAGACCACTAGGGCGGGAGGTATACAATGAGCAGTTCTTC

j_call: TRBJ2-7
d_call: TRBD2
clone_size: -
v_call: TRBV11-2
cdr3_aa: CASSAGLAGVYEQYF
cdr3_nt: TGTGCCAGCAGCGCGGGACTAGCGGGAGTCTACGAGCAGTACTTC

j_call: TRBJ2-1
d_call: TRBD1
clone_size: -
v_call: TRBV5-5
cdr3_aa: CASSLPGQGSYNEQFF
cdr3_nt: TGTGCCAGCAGCTTACCGGGACAGGGGAGTTACAATGAGCAGTTCTTC

j_call: TRBJ1-3
d_call: -
clone_size: -
v_call: TRBV10-3
cdr3_aa: CAISDSSGNTIYF
cdr3_nt: TGTGCCATCAGTGACAGCTCTGGAAACACCATATATTTT

j_call: TRBJ2-5
d_call: -
clone_size: -
v_call: TRBV6-5
cdr3_aa: CASRGTLQETQYF
cdr3_nt: TGTGCCAGCAGAGGGACCCTGCAAGAGACCCAGTACTTC